This paragraph covers one T cell receptor (beta chain) sequence. What this receptor recognizes is not known. Base qualities were left out, and no much larger clone turns up one base away. In the germline V gene (reference sequence), CDR1 corresponds to MNHEY and CDR2 to SMNVEV. The cysteine opens and the phenylalanine closes a CDR3 of 18 amino acids. The DNA shown is the 54-base CDR3, in frame from base 1. V is pruned by 8 bases and J by 4 bases, leaving 18 bases of the junction without a gene match. This entry is derived from a study of cytomegalovirus exposure and HLA in healthy donors (dated by TCRdb to about 2017). In terms of the full investigation: An earlier analysis of roughly 610 of the donors reported 250 to 350 Gb of sequence data and around 120 million unique TCR beta sequences obtained from 180 million or so T cells. About 280 gigabases of sequencing data and around 80 million unique TCR sequences made up an early release that covered approximately 620 HLA-typed donors. Of the 300 to 450 genotyped donors, approximately 82% fell in the genetic ancestry cluster associated with self-reported Caucasian donors. The study aimed to test whether cataloging public T cell receptors could reveal signatures of past pathogen exposure. The study profiled the T cell repertoires of hundreds of subjects by immunosequencing and related them to cytomegalovirus serostatus. In addition to the first cohort of several hundred subjects, a separate validation cohort of approximately 130 different subjects was used. To predict cytomegalovirus infection status, the study brought together high-throughput TCR immunosequencing, statistical association of individual TCRs with disease status, and machine learning. A later analysis re-analyzed previously published TCR beta repertoires from about 600 donors and added high-resolution HLA genotyping to study TCR occurrence patterns. In the later analysis, no new phenotypic data were used to find candidate immune exposures; instead, reliance was placed on TCR beta sequences and their occurrence across donors. To decide whether each TCR beta V gene segment behaved as functional or pseudogenic, an earlier analysis of some 580 of the donors relied on high-throughput TCR beta sequencing. Donor age, sex, ethnicity and CMV serostatus were compiled alongside the repertoire data. A later genetic analysis used genome-wide SNP genotypes for 398 of the 666 donors, treating that subset as a discovery cohort. All discovery cohort repertoires had been generated on a single sequencing platform. Class I and class II HLA loci were covered by the typing at four-digit resolution. Typing coverage differed by locus: A, B, C, DRB1 and DQB1 were typed in about 620-640 donors, DQA1 in roughly 510, DPA1 in some 600, and DPB1 in 472. Several DR-DQ haplotypes were treated as single units for association and clustering because of strong linkage in the cohort. Among roughly 400 genotyped donors of the cohort, an average of around 240,000 unique TCR beta nucleotide sequences were sequenced per donor, roughly 20% of them non-productive.

The cohort was made up of approximately 700 healthy bone marrow donors. Cohort members were all nominally healthy when sampled, although unrecorded immune exposures were likely present. The donor was CMV seropositive and was included in the group of around 300 seropositive cohort members. Each donor provided a peripheral blood sample, and peripheral blood mononuclear cells were used for TCR beta sequencing. The Qiagen DNeasy Blood Extraction Kit was used to extract genomic DNA from the blood cell samples. What the authors observed across the whole study: In a later analysis, most CMV-associated TCR beta chains were found to appear HLA-restricted, with HLA associations seemingly driven largely by CMV exposure. Roughly uniform sequencing depth across donors was assumed in presence/absence analyses, although this assumption may not hold. A later analysis found that HLA-associated TCR beta chains were more clonally expanded and had lower generation probabilities than equally common non-associated chains. When HLA alleles, especially DR and DQ, strongly co-occurred, TCR associations were difficult to assign to individual alleles. According to a later genetic analysis, donors in an Asian-associated ancestry cluster had fewer N-insertions in productive TCRs than the roughly 660-donor mean. HLA typing was unavailable for some donors at each locus, so association tests used only the typed subset. Only TCR beta chains were sequenced in this cohort, and the absence of alpha or paired-chain data limited detectable features. Most TCR sequences were observed very rarely across donors, whereas some public TCRs were present in many individuals. In an earlier analysis of some 640 of the donors, most TCR beta V segments were observed in productive rearrangements about 90% or about 30% of the time, broadly matching IMGT annotations. The sequencing pipeline was judged likely to have produced a cluster of highly shared sequence variants as a technical artifact. Some IMGT-functional V segments, including TRBV6-2 and TRBV6-3, could not be told apart with the 87-base-pair reads, so those segments were excluded. Immune exposure information for the cohort was limited to CMV serostatus. According to a later analysis, TCR association rates differed among HLA loci, with DRB1 alleles showing the most associated TCRs and HLA-C alleles showing the fewest. A further reported finding was that TCR beta sequences accurately predicted the HLA-A and HLA-B alleles for most subjects in the first cohort. In the study, some 180 TCR beta chains were listed as associated with cytomegalovirus. In vitro tests confirmed that a few of the cytomegalovirus-associated TCR beta chains recognize cytomegalovirus antigens. It was suggested by the authors that the approach could potentially be generalized to other disease states and immunological phenotypes. The classifier was reported to diagnose cytomegalovirus status with high specificity and sensitivity in both the original cohort and the validation cohort. An association between a missense DCLRE1C variant and V-gene and J-gene trimming of TCR beta chains was found in a later genetic analysis and replicated in an independent cohort. Because counts were too low, more than 15 rarely observed V segments, including chromosome 9 orphons, were left out of the earlier analysis of several hundred of the donors. Several of the top co-occurrence clusters appeared to be linked to parvovirus B19, influenza, CMV and Epstein-Barr virus, according to a later analysis. Linkage disequilibrium might explain the correlated functional status among segregating V segments, but an unknown experimental factor could not be ruled out. In a later analysis, around 15,000 TCR beta sequences were associated with specific HLA alleles at a false discovery rate of 0.05.

Libraries were built with the immunoSEQ multiplex PCR assay. For the multiplex PCR, a mixture combining 60 forward primers for TCR Vbeta segments and 13 reverse primers for TCR Jbeta segments was used. A multiplex PCR assay on genomic DNA amplified the CDR3 region of rearranged TCR beta genes. Amplified TCR beta libraries were sequenced as 87-base-pair reads on the Illumina HiSeq System. The study's own analysis went as follows. Across the roughly 640 repertoires, a later analysis counted approximately 75 million unique TCR beta chains, some 11 million of which were shared by at least two donors. Raw reads were error-corrected and collapsed into unique sequences by a nearest-neighbor algorithm in which closely related sequences were merged to remove PCR and sequencing errors. CDR3 sequences were aligned to IMGT reference sequences to assign V, D and J gene segments. For a sequence to be retained, a match of at least six nucleotides was required to both a V gene segment and a J gene segment. A rearrangement counted as productive if the CDR3 had no stop codons and remained in frame with V and J, and every other rearrangement counted as non-productive. CDR3 was defined by IMGT convention, running from the second conserved V-encoded cysteine to the conserved J-encoded phenylalanine. In an earlier analysis of 500 to 650 of the donors, sequences lacking an unambiguous match to a single V gene segment were excluded. An earlier analysis of some 610 of the donors called V segments functional above 56.7% productive rearrangements and segregating when the between-donor standard deviation exceeded 5%. A statistical classification framework was built for diagnosing cytomegalovirus status from the catalog of TCR beta chain sequences. V and J gene assignment, in a later analysis, came from comparing TCR nucleotide sequences with IMGT/GENE-DB human TR gene sequences. Using the TCRdist pipeline, a later analysis assigned CDR3 sequences along with most-parsimonious VDJ recombination scenarios. In a later analysis, every TCR beta chain was defined by the combination of its CDR3 amino acid sequence and its V-gene family, and reads without a unique V-gene family were dropped. In a later analysis, 500 to 700 highly shared, low-generation-probability nucleotide sequences were removed to address suspected cross-contamination and a sequencing artifact. In a later analysis, a clonal expansion index was calculated for each public chain from normalized within-repertoire ranks of inferred template counts. In a later analysis, generation probabilities were computed using a VDJ recombination model fitted to out-of-frame rearrangements, and the results were checked against IGoR. In a later analysis, hypergeometric tests were used to score TCR-TCR, TCR-HLA and TCR-CMV co-occurrence, with a repertoire-size bias correction applied to TCR pairs. To estimate false discovery rates, a later analysis permuted the HLA or CMV assignments 20 times. In a later analysis, co-occurring TCRs were grouped using DBSCAN, and TCRdist sequence similarity was added for clustering within HLA-allele-positive subsets. Repertoires with fewer than 30,000 or more than 120,000 public chains, plus five repertoires with anomalous nucleotide sharing, were excluded from co-occurrence clustering. In its TCRdb copy, this immuneACCESS table keeps in-frame sequences only and misses some clones. Where compared with another copy, unresolved V genes explain less than half of these, and the others have no known cause. For V, J and clone size, that table is used; D and trimming come from the DNA. This sample is represented by around 120,000 clones; around 74% of them were singletons. Jointly, the top ten make up roughly 30% of the sample.

Sequencing used PBMCs. This TCR came from a man in his sixties in good health and CMV-seropositive. Recombination joined TRBV27 with TRBJ2-2, and 8 junction bases match TRBD2. The CDR3: CASSIRLAPDGGTGELFF. The bases are TGTGCCAGCTCTATACGACTAGCGCCCGATGGGGGCACCGGGGAGCTGTTTTTT.